This T cell receptor beta chain was retrieved from a study of OX40 agonist ivuxolimab in advanced cancers. Profiled with immunoSEQ multiplex PCR; TCRdb holds only in-frame clones, not every one. The table has fewer than 45,000 clones, 65% to 75% seen once. V lost 2 bases, J lost 2 bases, and 10 bases lay in between. The V gene's germline CDR1 is MNHNS and CDR2 SASEGT. The CDR3 contains 15 residues. The clonotype comes from an adult with an advanced solid tumor such as melanoma, head and neck, liver or kidney cancer. The starting material was CD4+ or CD8+ T cells sorted from blood, obtained in a trial of the OX40 agonist ivuxolimab. This rearrangement joins TRBV6-1 to TRBJ1-3; D unclear. The CDR3 DNA follows: TGTGCCAGCAGTGAAAGTTTACGACCTGGAAACACCATATATTTT. This codes for CASSESLRPGNTIYF.